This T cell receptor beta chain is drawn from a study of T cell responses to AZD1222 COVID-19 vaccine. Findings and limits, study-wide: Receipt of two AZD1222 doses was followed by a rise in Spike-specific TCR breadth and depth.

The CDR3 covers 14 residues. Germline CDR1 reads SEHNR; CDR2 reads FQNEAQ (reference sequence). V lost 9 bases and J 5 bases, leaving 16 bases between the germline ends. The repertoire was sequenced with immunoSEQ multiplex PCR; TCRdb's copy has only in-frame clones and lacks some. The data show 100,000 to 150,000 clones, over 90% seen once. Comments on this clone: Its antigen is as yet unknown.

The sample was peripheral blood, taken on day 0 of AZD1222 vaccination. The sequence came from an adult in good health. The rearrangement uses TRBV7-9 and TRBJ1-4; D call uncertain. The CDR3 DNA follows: TGTGCCAGTTCCGTAGGACCCAGCAATGAAAAACTGTTTTTT. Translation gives CASSVGPSNEKLFF. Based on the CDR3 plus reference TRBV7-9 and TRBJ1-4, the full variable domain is DTGVSQNPRHKITKRGQNVTFRCDPISEHNRLYWYRQTLGQGPEFLTYFQNEAQLEKSRLLSDRFSAERPKGSFSTLEIQRTEQGDSAMYLCASSVGPSNEKLFFGSGTQLSVL.